These T cell receptor beta chains were read from a single sample in a study of blood T cell repertoires in COVID-19. Generated by immunoSEQ multiplex PCR, the TCRdb table keeps only in-frame clones and is missing some. Of some 120,000 clones in the sample, over 70% are singletons; the top ten hold under 6%. The sequencing sample was made of peripheral blood. Source of these receptors: a man aged 80 or over with active or convalescent COVID-19. The CDR3 runs from the conserved cysteine through the conserved F or W. A D gene is named only where the DNA matches it firmly.

d_call j_call v_call cdr3_nt cdr3_aa
. TRBJ2-3 TRBV10-3 TGTGCCATCAGCCGATCTCCGGGACTGAGAAGCACAGATACGCAGTATTTT CAISRSPGLRSTDTQYF
TRBD2 TRBJ2-3 TRBV3-1/TRBV3-2 TGTGCCAGCAGCCGTAGCGGGGGCGGCGGGACGCAGTATTTT CASSRSGGGGTQYF
. TRBJ2-7 TRBV9 TGTGCCAGCAGCGTAGATGGAGGGTCGGGCGAGCAGTACTTC CASSVDGGSGEQYF
TRBD1 TRBJ2-7 TRBV4-3 TGCGCCAGCGGACAGGGGAGCTCCTACGAGCAGTACTTC CASGQGSSYEQYF
TRBD1 TRBJ2-7 TRBV3-1/TRBV3-2 TGTGCCAGCAGCCTCCCCGGGCAGGGGGCCAGATACGAGCAGTACTTC CASSLPGQGARYEQYF
TRBD1 TRBJ1-6 TRBV4-3 TGCGCCAGCAGCCAAGAGCGGACAGGGGGCATATACTTTAATTCACCCCTCCACTTT CASSQERTGGIYFNSPLHF
. TRBJ1-1 TRBV6-1 TGTGCCAGCAGTGAAGTCATGGGGGGATTTGAAGCTTTCTTT CASSEVMGGFEAFF
. TRBJ1-2 TRBV6-5 TGTGCCAGCAAACTATTAGGGGGAAACGGCTACACCTTC CASKLLGGNGYTF
TRBD1 TRBJ1-3 TRBV9 TGTGCCAGCAGCGTAGCTACGGGACAGGGGGACACCATATATTTT CASSVATGQGDTIYF
. TRBJ1-1 TRBV29-1 TGCAGCGCGGGTAGAACAGACCAGAGCACTGAAGCTTTCTTT CSAGRTDQSTEAFF
TRBD2 TRBJ2-2 TRBV7-3 TGTGCCAGCAGCCCCCCGGGGACTAGCAGAACCGGGGAGCTGTTTTTT CASSPPGTSRTGELFF
. TRBJ2-1 TRBV7-6 TGTGCCAGCAGCCGCACGGCGGGGCCCTACAATGAGCAGTTCTTC CASSRTAGPYNEQFF
TRBD1 TRBJ1-4 TRBV4-3 TGCGCCAGCAGCCAAGATGACAGGGTGTGGGAAAAACTGTTTTTT CASSQDDRVWEKLFF
. TRBJ1-2 TRBV2 TGTGCCAGCAGTGGTCAAACTAACTATGGCTACACCTTC CASSGQTNYGYTF
. TRBJ1-4 TRBV6-6 TGTGCCAGCAGTTTTCTGACAGGTGCAACTAATGAAAAACTGTTTTTT CASSFLTGATNEKLFF
TRBD1 TRBJ1-2 TRBV29-1 TGCAGCGTTGAAGCGGACAGGGGGCACGGCTACACCTTC CSVEADRGHGYTF
. TRBJ1-2 TRBV10-3 TGTGCCATCAGGGAGACAGGAACCGACTATGGCTACACCTTC CAIRETGTDYGYTF